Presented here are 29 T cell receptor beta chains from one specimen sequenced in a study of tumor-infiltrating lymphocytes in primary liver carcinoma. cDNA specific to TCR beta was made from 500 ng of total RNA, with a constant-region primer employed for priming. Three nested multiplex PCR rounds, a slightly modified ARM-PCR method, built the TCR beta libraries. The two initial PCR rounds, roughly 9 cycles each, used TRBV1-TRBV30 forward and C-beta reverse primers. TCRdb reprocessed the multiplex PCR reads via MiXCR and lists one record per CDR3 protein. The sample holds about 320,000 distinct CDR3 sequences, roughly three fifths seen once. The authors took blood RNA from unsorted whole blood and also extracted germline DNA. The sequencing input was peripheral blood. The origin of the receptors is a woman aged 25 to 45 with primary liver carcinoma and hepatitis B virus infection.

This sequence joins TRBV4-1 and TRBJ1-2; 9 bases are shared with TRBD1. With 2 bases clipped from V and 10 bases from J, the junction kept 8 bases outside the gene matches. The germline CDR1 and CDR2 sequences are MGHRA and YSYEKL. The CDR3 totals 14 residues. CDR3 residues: CASSQPRQGEAYTF. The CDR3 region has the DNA TGCGCCAGCAGCCAACCCCGACAGGGGGAAGCCTACACCTTC.

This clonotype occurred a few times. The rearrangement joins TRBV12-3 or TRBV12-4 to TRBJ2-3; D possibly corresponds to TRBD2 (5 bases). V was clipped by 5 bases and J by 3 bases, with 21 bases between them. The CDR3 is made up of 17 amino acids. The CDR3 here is CASSLPRWLPGTDTQYF. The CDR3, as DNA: TGTGCCAGCAGTCTCCCTCGGTGGCTCCCGGGGACAGATACGCAGTATTTT.

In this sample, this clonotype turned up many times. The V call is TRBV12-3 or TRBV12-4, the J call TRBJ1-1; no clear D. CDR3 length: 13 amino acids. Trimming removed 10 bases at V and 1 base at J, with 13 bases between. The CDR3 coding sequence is TGTGCCACCTCTAGGGCCGGGAACACTGAAGCTTTCTTT. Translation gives CATSRAGNTEAFF.

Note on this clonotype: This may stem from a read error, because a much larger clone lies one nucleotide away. CDR3 bases: TGCGCCAGCGGCCAAGAAATAGAGACTAGCGGGTATCCAACTAGCACAGATACGCAGTATTTT. Translated: CASGQEIETSGYPTSTDTQYF. The chain couples TRBV4-3 to TRBJ2-3; TRBD2 aligns across 10 bases. This CDR3 has 21 residues. CDR1 is LGHNA and CDR2 is YSLEER in the germline V gene.

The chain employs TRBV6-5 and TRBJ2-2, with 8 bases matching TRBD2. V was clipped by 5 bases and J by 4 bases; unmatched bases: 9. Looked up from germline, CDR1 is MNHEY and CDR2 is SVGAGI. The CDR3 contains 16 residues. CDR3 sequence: CASSLTSGRPTGELFF. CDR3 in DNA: TGTGCCAGCAGTCTCACTAGCGGCAGGCCCACCGGGGAGCTGTTTTTT.

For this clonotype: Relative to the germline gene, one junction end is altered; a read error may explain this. This chain's CDR3 is CASSYSGTALINYGHTF. The CDR3 coding sequence is TGTGCCAGCAGTTACTCCGGGACAGCTCTAATTAACTATGGCCACACATTC. This chain connects TRBV6-2 or TRBV6-3 to TRBJ1-2; 7 positions match TRBD1. The CDR3 loop spans 17 amino acids. CDR1 and CDR2 (germline): MNHEY, SVGEGT.

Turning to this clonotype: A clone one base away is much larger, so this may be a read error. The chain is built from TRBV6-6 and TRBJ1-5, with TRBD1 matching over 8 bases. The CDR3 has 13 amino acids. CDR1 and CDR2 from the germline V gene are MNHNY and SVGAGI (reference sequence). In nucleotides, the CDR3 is TGTGCCAACAGTTCGGCAGGGGGCTCGCCCCAGCATTTT. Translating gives CANSSAGGSPQHF.

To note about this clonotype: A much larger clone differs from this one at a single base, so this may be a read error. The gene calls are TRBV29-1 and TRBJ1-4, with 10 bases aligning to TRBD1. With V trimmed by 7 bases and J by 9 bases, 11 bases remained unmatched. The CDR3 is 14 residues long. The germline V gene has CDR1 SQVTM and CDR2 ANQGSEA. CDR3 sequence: CSARGQGGNKKLFF. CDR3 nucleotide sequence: TGCAGCGCTCGCGGACAGGGGGGAAATAAAAAACTGTTTTTT.

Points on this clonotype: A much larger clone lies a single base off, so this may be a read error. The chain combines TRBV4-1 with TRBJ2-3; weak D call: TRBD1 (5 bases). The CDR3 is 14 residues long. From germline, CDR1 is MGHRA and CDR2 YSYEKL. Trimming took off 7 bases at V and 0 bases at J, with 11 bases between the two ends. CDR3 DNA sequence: TGCGCCAGCAACCAGGACAAAAGCACAGATACGCAGTATTTT. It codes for CASNQDKSTDTQYF.

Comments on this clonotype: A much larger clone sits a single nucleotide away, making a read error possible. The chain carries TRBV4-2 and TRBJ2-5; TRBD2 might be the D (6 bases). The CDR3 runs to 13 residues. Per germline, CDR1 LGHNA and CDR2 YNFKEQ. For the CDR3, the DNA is TGTACCAGCAGCCGCGGGGCCTCAGAGACCCAGTACTTC. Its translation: CTSSRGASETQYF.

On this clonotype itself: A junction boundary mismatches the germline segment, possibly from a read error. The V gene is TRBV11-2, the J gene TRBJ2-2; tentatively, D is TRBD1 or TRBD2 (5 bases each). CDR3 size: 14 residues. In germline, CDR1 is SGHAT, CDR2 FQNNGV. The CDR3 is CASRSNRKAGEQFF. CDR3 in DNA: TGTGCCAGCAGGTCAAACAGGAAGGCCGGGGAGCAGTTCTTT.

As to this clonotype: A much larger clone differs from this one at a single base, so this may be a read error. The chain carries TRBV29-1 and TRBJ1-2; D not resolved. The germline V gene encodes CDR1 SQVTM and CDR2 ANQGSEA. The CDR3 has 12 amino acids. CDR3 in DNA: TGCAGCGTTGAGTTTCGGGGTTATGACTACACCTTC. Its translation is CSVEFRGYDYTF.

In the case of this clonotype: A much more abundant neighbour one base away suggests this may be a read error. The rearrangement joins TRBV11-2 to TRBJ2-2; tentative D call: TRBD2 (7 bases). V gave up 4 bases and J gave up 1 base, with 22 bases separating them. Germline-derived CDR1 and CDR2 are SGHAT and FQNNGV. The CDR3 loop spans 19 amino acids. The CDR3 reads CASSSPRGAGRLNTGELFF. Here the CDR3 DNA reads TGTGCCAGCAGCTCCCCCCGGGGGGCCGGGCGATTGAACACCGGGGAGCTGTTTTTT.

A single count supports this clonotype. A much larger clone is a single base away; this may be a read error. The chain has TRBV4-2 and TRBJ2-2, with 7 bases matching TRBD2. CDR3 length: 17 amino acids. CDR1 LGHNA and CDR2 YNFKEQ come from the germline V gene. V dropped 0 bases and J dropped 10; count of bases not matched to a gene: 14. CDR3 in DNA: TGTGCCAGCAGCCAAGATCTAAGGCGCGGGAGTGCCGAGGAGCTGTTTTTT. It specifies CASSQDLRRGSAEELFF.

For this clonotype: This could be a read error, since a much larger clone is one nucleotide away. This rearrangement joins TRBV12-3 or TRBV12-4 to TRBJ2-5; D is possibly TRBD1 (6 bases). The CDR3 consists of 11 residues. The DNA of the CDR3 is TGTGCCAGCGGGGGCTTAGAGACCCAGTGCTTC. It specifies CASGGLETQCF.

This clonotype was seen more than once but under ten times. The CDR3 reads CASRGTGSPHLVFF. The CDR3 coding sequence is TGTGCCAGCAGGGGGACAGGGAGTCCGCATCTGGTGTTTTTT. The J gene is TRBJ1-4, the V gene TRBV6-6, with 9 bases aligning to TRBD1. J lost 15 bases, V lost 6 bases, and 14 bases had no gene match. CDR1 is MNHNY and CDR2 is SVGAGI in the germline V gene (reference sequence). The length of the CDR3 is 14 residues.

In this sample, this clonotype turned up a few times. CDR3 bases: TGTGCCAGCAGTAACTGGCAGGGAGAGAACGAGCAGTACTTC. This codes for CASSNWQGENEQYF. This chain links TRBV6-2 or TRBV6-3 with TRBJ2-7; possibly TRBD1 or TRBD2 for D (5 bases each). This CDR3 has 14 residues. Germline V gives CDR1 MNHEY, CDR2 SVGEGT. V was clipped by 5 bases and J by 5 bases, with 16 bases between them.

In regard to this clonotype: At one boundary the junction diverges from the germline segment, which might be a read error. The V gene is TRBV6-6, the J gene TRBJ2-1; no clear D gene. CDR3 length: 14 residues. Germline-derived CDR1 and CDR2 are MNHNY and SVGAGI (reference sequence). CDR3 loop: CANSYSIAPYEQFF. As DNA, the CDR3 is TGTGCCAACAGTTACTCGATTGCGCCTTATGAGCAGTTCTTC.

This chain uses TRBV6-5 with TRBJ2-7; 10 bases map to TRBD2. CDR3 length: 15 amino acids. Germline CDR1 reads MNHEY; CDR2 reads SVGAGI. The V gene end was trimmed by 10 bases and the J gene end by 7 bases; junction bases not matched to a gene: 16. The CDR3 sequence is CANRERAGGMEEQYF. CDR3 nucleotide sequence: TGTGCCAACAGGGAGAGAGCGGGAGGGATGGAGGAGCAGTACTTC.

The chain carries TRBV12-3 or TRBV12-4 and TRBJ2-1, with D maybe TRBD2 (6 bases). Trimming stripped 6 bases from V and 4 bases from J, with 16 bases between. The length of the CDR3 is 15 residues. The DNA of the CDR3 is TGTGCCAGCAGCCAGTGGGGGGACTCTTACAATGAGCAGTTCTTC. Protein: CASSQWGDSYNEQFF.

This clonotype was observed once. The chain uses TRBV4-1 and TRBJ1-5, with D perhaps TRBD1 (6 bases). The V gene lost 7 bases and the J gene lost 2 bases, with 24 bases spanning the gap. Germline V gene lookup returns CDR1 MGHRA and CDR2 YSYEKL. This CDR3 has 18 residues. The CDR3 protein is CASTDIPLNRDGNQPQHF. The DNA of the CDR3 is TGCGCCAGCACCGACATCCCGTTGAACAGGGACGGCAATCAGCCCCAGCATTTT.

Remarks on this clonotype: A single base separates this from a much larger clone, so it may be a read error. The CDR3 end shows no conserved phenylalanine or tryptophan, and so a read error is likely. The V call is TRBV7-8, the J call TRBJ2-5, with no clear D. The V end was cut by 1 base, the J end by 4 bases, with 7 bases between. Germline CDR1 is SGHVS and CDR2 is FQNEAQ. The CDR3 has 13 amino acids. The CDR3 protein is CASSLGARETQYY. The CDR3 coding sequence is TGTGCCAGCAGCTTAGGGGCGCGAGAGACCCAGTACTAC.

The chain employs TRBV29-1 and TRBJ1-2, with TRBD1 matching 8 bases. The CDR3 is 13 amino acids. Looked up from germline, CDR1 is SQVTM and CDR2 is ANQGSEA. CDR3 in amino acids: CSVQTGGNYGYTF. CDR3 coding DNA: TGCAGTGTTCAAACAGGGGGGAACTATGGCTACACCTTC.

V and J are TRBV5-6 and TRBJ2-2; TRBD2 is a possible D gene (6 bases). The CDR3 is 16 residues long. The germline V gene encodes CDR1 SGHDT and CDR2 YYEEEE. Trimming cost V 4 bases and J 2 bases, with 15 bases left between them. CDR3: CASSLGGSINTGELFF. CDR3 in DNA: TGTGCCAGCAGCCTGGGGGGTTCGATCAACACCGGGGAGCTGTTTTTT.

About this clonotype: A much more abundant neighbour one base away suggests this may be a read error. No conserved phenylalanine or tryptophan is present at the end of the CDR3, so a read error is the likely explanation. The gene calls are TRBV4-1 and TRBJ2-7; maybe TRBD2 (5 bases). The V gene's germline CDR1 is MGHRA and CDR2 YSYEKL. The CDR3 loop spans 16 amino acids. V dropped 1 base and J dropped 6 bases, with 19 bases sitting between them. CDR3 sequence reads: CASSQVDMVSAGEQYL. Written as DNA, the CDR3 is TGCGCCAGCAGCCAAGTCGATATGGTCTCCGCGGGCGAGCAGTACTTA.

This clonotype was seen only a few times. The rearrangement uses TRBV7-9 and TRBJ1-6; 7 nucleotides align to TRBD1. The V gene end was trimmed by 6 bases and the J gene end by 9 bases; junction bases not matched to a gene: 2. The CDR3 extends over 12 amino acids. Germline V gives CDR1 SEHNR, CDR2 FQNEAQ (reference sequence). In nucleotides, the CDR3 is TGTGCCAGCAGGCAGGGGGGTTCACCCCTCCACTTT. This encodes CASRQGGSPLHF.

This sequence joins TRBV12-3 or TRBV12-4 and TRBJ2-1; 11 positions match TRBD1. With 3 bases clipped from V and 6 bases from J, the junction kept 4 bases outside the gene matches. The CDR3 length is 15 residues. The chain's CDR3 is CASSFGTGGFNEQFF. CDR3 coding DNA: TGTGCCAGCAGTTTTGGGACAGGGGGTTTCAATGAGCAGTTCTTC.

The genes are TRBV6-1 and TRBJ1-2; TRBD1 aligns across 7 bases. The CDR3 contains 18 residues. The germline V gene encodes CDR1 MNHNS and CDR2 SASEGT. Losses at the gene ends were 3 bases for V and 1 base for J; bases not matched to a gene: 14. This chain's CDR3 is CASSDSSPWDRLNYGYTF. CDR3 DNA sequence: TGTGCCAGCAGTGATTCTTCCCCCTGGGACAGACTTAACTATGGCTACACCTTC.

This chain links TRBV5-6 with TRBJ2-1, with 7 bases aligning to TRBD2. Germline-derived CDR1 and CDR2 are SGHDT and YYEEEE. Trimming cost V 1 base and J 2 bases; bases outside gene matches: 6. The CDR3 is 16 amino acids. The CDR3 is CASSLNGRNPYNEQFF. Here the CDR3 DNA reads TGTGCCAGCAGCTTGAACGGGAGGAATCCCTACAATGAGCAGTTCTTC. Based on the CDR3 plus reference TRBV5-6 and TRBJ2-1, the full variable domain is DAGVTQSPTHLIKTRGQQVTLRCSPKSGHDTVSWYQQALGQGPQFIFQYYEEEERQRGNFPDRFSGHQFPNYSSELNVNALLLGDSALYLCASSLNGRNPYNEQFFGPGTRLTVL.